This TCR beta chain was retrieved from a study of regulatory T cells in long-lasting Graves disease. Findings of the study overall: Whereas new patients shared 970 or so public clonotypes, persistent patients shared more, at under 3,500.

Time point defined: persistent/refractory GD, antithyroid drugs over 5 years with positive TRAb. RNA from PBMCs was the source of the TCR library. Nine milliliters of peripheral blood were taken and placed in EDTA tubes. This clonotype was picked up many times. Antigen specificity is unknown. Building the TCR beta libraries relied on iRepertoire HTBI primers, and CDR3 regions underwent Arm-PCR. TCRdb reprocessed the multiplex PCR reads via MiXCR and lists one record per CDR3 protein. The table lists approximately 400,000 distinct CDR3 sequences, around 24% of them singletons. Trimming at V came to 6 bases and at J to 6 bases, leaving 4 bases not matched to a gene. CDR1 is DFQATT, CDR2 SNEGSKA, per germline (reference sequence). The CDR3 covers 12 residues.

This TCR derives from a female donor with Graves disease. This chain uses TRBV20-1 with TRBJ2-7; 11 positions match TRBD1. The source material was peripheral blood mononuclear cells (PBMCs), sampled when the disease was refractory, from a patient treated with antithyroid drugs. The CDR3 sequence is CSARTGGSEQYF. The CDR3 nucleotides read TGCAGTGCAAGGACAGGGGGCAGCGAGCAGTACTTC.